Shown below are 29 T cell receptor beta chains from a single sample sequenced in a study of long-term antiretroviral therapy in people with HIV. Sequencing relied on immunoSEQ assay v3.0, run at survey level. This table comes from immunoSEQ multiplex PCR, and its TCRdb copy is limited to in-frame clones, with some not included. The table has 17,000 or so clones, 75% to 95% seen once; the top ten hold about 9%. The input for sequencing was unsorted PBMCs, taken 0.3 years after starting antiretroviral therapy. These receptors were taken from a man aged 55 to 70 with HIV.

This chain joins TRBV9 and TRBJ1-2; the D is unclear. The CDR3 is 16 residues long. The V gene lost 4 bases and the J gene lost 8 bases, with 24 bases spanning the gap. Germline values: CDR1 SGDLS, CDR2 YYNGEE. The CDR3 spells CASSSPHSGPPGGYTF. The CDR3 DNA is TGTGCCAGCAGCTCCCCCCATTCCGGCCCCCCCGGCGGCTACACCTTC.

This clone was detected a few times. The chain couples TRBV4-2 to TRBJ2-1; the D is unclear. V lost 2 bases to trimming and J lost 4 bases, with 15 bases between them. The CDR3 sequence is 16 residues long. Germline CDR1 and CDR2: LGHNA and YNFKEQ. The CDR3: CASSQNPSTSYNEQFF. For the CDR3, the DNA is TGTGCCAGCAGCCAAAATCCCTCGACTTCTTACAATGAGCAGTTCTTC.

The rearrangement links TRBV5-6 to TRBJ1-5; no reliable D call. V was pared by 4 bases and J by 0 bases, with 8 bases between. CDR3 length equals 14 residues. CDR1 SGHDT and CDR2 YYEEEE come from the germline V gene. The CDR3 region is CASSLGYSNQPQHF. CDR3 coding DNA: TGTGCCAGCAGCCTAGGGTATAGCAATCAGCCCCAGCATTTT.

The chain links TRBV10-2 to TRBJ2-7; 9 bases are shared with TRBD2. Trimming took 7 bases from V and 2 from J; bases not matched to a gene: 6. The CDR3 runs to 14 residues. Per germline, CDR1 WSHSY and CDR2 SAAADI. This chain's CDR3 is CASTPGLAAYEQYF. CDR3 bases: TGCGCCAGCACGCCGGGACTAGCAGCCTACGAGCAGTACTTC.

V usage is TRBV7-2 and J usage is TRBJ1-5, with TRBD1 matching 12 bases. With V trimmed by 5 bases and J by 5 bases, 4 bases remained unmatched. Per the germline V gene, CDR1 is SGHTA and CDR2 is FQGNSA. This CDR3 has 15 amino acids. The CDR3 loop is CASSPGQGAYQPQHF. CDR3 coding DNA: TGTGCCAGCAGCCCGGGACAGGGGGCTTATCAGCCCCAGCATTTT.

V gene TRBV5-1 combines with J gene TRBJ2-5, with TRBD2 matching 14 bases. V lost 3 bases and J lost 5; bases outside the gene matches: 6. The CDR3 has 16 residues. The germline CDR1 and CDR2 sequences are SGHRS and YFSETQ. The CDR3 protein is CASSSTSGGAWETQYF. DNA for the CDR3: TGCGCCAGCAGCTCGACTAGCGGGGGGGCCTGGGAGACCCAGTACTTC. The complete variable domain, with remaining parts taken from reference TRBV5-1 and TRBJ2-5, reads KAGVTQTPRYLIKTRGQQVTLSCSPISGHRSVSWYQQTPGQGLQFLFEYFSETQRNKGNFPGRFSGRQFSNSRSEMNVSTLELGDSALYLCASSSTSGGAWETQYFGPGTRLLVL.

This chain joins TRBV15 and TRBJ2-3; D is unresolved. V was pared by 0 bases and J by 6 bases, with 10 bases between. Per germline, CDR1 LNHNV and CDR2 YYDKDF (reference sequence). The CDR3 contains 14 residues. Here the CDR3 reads CATSRDLAWDTQYF. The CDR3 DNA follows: TGTGCCACCAGCAGAGATTTGGCGTGGGATACGCAGTATTTT.

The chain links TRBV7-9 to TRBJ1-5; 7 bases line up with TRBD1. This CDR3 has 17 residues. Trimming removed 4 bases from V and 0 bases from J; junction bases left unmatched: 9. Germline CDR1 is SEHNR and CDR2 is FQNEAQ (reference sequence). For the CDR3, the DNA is TGTGCCAGCAGCTCGGCGACAGGGCTCGATAGCAATCAGCCCCAGCATTTT. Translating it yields CASSSATGLDSNQPQHF.

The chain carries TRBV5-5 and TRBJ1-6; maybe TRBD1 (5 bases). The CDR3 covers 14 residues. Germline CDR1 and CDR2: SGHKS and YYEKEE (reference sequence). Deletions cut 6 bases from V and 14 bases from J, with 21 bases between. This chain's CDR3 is CASKLGGESSTLHF. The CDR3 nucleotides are TGTGCCAGCAAATTAGGAGGGGAGTCATCGACCCTCCACTTT.

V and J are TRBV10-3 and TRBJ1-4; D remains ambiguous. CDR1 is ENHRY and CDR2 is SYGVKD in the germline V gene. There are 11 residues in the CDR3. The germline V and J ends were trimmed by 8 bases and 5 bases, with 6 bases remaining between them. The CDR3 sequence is CAIGGNEKLFF. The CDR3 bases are TGTGCCATCGGCGGGAATGAAAAACTGTTTTTT.

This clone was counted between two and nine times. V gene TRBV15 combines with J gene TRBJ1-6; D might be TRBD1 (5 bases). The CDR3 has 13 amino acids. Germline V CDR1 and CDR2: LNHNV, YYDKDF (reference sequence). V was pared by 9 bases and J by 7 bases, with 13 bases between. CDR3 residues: CATVGLWNSPLHF. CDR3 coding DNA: TGTGCCACGGTGGGACTTTGGAATTCACCCCTCCACTTT.

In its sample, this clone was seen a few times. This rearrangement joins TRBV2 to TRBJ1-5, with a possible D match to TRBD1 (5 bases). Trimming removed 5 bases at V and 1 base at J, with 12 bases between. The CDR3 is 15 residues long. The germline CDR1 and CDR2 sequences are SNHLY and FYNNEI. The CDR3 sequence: CASSQGSTSNQPQHF. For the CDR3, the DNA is TGTGCCAGCAGTCAGGGAAGTACGAGCAATCAGCCCCAGCATTTT.

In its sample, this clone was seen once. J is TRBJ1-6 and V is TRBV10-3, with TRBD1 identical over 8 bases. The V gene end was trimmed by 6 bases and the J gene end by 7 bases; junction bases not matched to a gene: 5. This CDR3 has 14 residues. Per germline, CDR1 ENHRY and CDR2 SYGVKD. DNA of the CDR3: TGTGCCATCAGCAGGACAGGGAACAATTCACCCCTCCACTTT. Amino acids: CAISRTGNNSPLHF.

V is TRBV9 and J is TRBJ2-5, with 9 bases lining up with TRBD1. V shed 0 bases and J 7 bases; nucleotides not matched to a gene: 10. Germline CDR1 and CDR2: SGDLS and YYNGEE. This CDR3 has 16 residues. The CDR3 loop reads CASSVGGTGSGGTQYF. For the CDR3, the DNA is TGTGCCAGCAGCGTAGGCGGGACAGGGTCCGGGGGGACCCAGTACTTC.

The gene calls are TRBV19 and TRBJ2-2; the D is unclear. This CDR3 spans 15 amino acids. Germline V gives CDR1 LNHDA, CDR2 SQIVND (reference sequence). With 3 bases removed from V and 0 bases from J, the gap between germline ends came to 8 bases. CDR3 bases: TGTGCCAGTAGTATCCCTGATTCGAACACCGGGGAGCTGTTTTTT. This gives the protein CASSIPDSNTGELFF.

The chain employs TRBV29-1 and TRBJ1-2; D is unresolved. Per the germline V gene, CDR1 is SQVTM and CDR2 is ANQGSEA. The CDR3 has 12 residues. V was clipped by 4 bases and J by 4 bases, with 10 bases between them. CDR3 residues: CSVVWVGYGYTF. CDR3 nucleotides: TGCAGCGTTGTATGGGTAGGCTATGGCTACACCTTC.

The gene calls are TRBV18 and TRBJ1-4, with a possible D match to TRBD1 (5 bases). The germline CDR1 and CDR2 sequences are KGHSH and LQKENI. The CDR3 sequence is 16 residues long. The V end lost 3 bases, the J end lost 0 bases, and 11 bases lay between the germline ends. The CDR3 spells CASSPLQVATNEKLFF. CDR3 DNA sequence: TGTGCCAGCTCACCGCTACAGGTTGCAACTAATGAAAAACTGTTTTTT.

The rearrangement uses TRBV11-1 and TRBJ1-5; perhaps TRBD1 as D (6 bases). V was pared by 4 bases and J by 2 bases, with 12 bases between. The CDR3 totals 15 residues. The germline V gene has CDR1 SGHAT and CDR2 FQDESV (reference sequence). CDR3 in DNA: TGTGCCAGCAGCTCTACAGGGTCTGGCAATCAGCCCCAGCATTTT. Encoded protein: CASSSTGSGNQPQHF. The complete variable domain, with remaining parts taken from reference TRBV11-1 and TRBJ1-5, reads EAEVAQSPRYKITEKSQAVAFWCDPISGHATLYWYRQILGQGPELLVQFQDESVVDDSQLPKDRFSAERLKGVDSTLKIQPAELGDSAMYLCASSSTGSGNQPQHFGDGTRLSIL.

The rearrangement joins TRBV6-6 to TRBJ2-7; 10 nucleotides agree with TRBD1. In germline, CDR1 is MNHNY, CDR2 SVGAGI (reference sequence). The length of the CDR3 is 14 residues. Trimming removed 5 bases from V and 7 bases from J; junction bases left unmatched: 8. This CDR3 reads CASSQGQGLYEQYF. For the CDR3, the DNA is TGTGCCAGCAGTCAGGGACAGGGGCTATATGAGCAGTACTTC.

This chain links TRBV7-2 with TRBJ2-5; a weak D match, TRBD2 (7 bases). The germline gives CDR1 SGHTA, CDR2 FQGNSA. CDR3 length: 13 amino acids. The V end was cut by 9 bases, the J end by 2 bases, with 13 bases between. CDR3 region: CASRRGLQETQYF. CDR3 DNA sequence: TGTGCCAGTCGCAGGGGACTACAAGAGACCCAGTACTTC.

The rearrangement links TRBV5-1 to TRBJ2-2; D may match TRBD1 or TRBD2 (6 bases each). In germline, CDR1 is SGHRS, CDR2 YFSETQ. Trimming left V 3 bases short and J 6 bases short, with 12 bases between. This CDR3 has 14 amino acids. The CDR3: CASSSRGASGELFF. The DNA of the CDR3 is TGCGCCAGCAGCTCAAGGGGGGCATCCGGGGAGCTGTTTTTT.

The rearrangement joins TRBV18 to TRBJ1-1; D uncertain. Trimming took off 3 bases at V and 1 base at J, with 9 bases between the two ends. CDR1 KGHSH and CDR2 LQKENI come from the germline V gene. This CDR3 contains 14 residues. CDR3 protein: CASSPKDGNTEAFF. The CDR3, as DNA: TGTGCCAGCTCACCCAAGGACGGGAACACTGAAGCTTTCTTT.

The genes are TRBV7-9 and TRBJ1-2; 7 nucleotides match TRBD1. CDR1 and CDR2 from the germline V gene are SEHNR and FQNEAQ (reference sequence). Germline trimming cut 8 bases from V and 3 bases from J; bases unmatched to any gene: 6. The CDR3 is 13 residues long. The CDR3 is CASEPGTDYGYTF. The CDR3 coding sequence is TGTGCCAGCGAACCCGGGACAGACTATGGCTACACCTTC.

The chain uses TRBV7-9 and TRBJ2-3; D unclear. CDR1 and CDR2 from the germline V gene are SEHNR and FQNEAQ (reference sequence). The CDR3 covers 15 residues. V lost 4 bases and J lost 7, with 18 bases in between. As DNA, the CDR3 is TGTGCCAGCAGCTCCTTGGCTGGCCCATCCTATACGCAGTATTTT. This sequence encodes CASSSLAGPSYTQYF.

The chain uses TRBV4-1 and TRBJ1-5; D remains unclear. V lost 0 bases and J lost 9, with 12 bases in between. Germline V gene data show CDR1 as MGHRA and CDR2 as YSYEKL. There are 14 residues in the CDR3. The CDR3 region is CASSQDNTDRPQHF. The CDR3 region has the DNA TGCGCCAGCAGCCAAGATAACACCGATCGGCCCCAGCATTTT.

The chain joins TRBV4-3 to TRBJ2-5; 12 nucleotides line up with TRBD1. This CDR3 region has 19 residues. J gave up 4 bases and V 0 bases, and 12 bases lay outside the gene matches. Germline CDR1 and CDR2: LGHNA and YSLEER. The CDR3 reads CASSQERRQRDRGLETQYF. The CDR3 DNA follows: TGCGCCAGCAGCCAAGAGCGGCGACAGCGGGACAGGGGGCTAGAGACCCAGTACTTC.

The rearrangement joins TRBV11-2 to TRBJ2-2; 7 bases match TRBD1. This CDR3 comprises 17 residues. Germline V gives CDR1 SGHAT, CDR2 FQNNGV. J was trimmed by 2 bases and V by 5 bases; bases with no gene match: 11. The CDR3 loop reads CASSRYKGALNTGELFF. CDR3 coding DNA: TGTGCCAGCAGCCGCTATAAGGGGGCTTTAAACACCGGGGAGCTGTTTTTT. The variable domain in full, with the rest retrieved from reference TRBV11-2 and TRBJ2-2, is EAGVAQSPRYKIIEKRQSVAFWCNPISGHATLYWYQQILGQGPKLLIQFQNNGVVDDSQLPKDRFSAERLKGVDSTLKIQPAKLEDSAVYLCASSRYKGALNTGELFFGEGSRLTVL.

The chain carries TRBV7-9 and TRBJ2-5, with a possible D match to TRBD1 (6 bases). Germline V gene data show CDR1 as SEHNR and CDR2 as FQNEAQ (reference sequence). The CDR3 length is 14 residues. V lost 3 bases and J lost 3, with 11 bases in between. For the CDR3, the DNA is TGTGCCAGCAGCTTCGGACAGACAAAAGAGACCCAGTACTTC. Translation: CASSFGQTKETQYF. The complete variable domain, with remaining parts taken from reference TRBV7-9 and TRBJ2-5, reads DTGVSQNPRHKITKRGQNVTFRCDPISEHNRLYWYRQTLGQGPEFLTYFQNEAQLEKSRLLSDRFSAERPKGSFSTLEIQRTEQGDSAMYLCASSFGQTKETQYFGPGTRLLVL.

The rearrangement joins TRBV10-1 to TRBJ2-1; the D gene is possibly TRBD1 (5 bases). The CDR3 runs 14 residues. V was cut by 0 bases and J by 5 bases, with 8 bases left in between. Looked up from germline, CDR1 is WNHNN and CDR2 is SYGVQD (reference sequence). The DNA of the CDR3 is TGCGCCAGCAGTGAGTCGGGCAGGGACAATGAGCAGTTCTTC. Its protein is CASSESGRDNEQFF.